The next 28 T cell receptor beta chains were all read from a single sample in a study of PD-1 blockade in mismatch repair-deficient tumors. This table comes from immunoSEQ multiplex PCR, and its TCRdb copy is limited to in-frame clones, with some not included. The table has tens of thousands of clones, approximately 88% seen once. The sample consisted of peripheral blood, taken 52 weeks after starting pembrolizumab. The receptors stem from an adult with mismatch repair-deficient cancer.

The CDR3 DNA reads as TGCGCCAGCAGCCAAGATGCGGGGGCCCCGGCCGAGCAGTACTTC. Encoded protein: CASSQDAGAPAEQYF. The chain recombines TRBV4-3 with TRBJ2-7; D is possibly TRBD2 (7 bases). Germline V CDR1 and CDR2: LGHNA, YSLEER. V lost 0 bases to trimming and J lost 6 bases, with 15 bases between them. This CDR3 region has 15 residues.

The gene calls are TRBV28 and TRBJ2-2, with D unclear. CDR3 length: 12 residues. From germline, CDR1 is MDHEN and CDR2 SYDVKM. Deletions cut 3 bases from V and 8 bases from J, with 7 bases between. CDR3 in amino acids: CASSFVGGELFF. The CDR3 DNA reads TGTGCCAGCAGTTTCGTGGGTGGGGAGCTGTTTTTT.

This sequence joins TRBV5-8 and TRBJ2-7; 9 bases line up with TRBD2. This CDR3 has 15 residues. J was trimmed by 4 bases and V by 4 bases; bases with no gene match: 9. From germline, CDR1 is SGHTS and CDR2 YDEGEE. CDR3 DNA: TGTGCCAGCAGCGCGTTAGCGGGAGTCCGGTACGAGCAGTACTTC. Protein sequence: CASSALAGVRYEQYF.

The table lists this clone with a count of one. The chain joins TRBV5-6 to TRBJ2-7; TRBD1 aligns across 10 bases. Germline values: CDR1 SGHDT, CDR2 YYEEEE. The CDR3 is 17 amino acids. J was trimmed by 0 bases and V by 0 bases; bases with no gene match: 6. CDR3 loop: CASSLVGQGIFSYEQYF. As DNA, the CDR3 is TGTGCCAGCAGCTTGGTGGGACAGGGGATTTTCTCCTACGAGCAGTACTTC.

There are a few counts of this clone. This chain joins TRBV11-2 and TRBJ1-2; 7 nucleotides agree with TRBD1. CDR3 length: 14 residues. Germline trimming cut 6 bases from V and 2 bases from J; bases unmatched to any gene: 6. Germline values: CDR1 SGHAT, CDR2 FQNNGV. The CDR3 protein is CASSRTGPNYGYTF. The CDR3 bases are TGTGCCAGCAGTCGGACAGGCCCAAACTATGGCTACACCTTC.

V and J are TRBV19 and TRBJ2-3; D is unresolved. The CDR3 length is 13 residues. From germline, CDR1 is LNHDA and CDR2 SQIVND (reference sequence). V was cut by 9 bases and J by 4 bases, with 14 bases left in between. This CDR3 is CASLGRSADTQYF. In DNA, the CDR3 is TGTGCCAGCCTCGGAAGGAGCGCAGATACGCAGTATTTT.

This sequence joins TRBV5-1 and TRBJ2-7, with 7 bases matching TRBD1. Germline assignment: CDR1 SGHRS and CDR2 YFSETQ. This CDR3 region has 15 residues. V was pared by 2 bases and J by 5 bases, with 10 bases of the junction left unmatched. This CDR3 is CASSFSVTGPNEQYF. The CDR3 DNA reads TGCGCCAGCAGCTTCTCTGTGACAGGGCCCAACGAGCAGTACTTC. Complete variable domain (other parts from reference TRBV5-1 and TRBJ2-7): KAGVTQTPRYLIKTRGQQVTLSCSPISGHRSVSWYQQTPGQGLQFLFEYFSETQRNKGNFPGRFSGRQFSNSRSEMNVSTLELGDSALYLCASSFSVTGPNEQYFGPGTRLTVT.

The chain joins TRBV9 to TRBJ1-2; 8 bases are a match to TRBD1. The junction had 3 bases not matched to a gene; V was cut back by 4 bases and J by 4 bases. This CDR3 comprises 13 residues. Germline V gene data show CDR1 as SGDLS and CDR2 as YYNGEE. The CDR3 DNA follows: TGTGCCAGCAGCCCCGGACAGGGCTATGGCTACACCTTC. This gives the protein CASSPGQGYGYTF.

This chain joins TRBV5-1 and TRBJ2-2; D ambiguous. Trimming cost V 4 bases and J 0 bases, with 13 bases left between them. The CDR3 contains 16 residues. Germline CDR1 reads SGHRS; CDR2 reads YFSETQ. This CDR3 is CASSVQPFTNTGELFF. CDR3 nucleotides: TGCGCCAGCAGCGTGCAGCCCTTTACGAACACCGGGGAGCTGTTTTTT.

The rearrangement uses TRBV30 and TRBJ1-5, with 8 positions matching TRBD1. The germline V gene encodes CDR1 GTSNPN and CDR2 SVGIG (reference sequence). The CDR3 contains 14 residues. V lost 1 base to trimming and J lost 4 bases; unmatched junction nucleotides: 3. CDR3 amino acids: CAWSATGANQPQHF. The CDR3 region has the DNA TGTGCCTGGAGTGCGACAGGGGCGAATCAGCCCCAGCATTTT.

The CDR3 sequence is CASSQAGTDTQYF. The CDR3 DNA is TGCGCCAGCAGCCAAGCAGGCACAGATACGCAGTATTTT. The rearrangement uses TRBV4-3 and TRBJ2-3; D unclear. CDR1 and CDR2 (germline): LGHNA, YSLEER. The length of the CDR3 is 13 residues. The ends were cut back, 1 base at V and 1 base at J, with 3 bases in the middle.

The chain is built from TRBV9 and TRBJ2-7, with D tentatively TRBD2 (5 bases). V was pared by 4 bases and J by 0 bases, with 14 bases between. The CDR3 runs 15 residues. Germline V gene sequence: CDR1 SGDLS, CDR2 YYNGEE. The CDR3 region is CASSPIGGFSYEQYF. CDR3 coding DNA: TGTGCCAGCAGCCCGATAGGAGGATTCTCCTACGAGCAGTACTTC.

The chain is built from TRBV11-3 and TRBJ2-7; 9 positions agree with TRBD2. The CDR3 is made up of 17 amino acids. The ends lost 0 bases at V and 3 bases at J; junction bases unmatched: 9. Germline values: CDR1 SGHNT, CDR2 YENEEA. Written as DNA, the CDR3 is TGTGCCAGCAGCTTAGAGAAAATTAGCGGGGGAATCTACGAGCAGTACTTC. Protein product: CASSLEKISGGIYEQYF.

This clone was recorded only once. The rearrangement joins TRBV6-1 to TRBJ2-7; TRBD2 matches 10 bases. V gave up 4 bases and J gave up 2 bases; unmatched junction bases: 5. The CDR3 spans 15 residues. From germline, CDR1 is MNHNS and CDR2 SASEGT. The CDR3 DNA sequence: TGTGCCAGCAGTGCCATAGCGGGAGGAACCTACGAGCAGTACTTC. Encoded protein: CASSAIAGGTYEQYF.

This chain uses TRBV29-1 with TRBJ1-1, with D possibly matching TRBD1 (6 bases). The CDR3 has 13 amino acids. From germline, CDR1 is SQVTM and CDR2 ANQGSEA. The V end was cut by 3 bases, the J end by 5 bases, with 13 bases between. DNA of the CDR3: TGCAGCGTTGACCTTCCAGGGGCGACTGAAGCTTTCTTT. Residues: CSVDLPGATEAFF.

The CDR3 protein is CSVYGTLYNEQFF. As DNA, the CDR3 is TGCAGCGTGTACGGGACCCTATACAATGAGCAGTTCTTC. The V and J genes are TRBV29-1 and TRBJ2-1, with D possibly called TRBD1 or TRBD2 (5 bases each). This CDR3 is built from 13 residues. Between the trimmed V and J ends, which lost 6 bases and 4 bases, there was a span of 13 bases. Germline CDR1 SQVTM, CDR2 ANQGSEA.

CDR3 in DNA: TGTGCCAGCTCACCGGGACAGAACTACGAGCAGTACTTC. It specifies CASSPGQNYEQYF. This sequence joins TRBV18 and TRBJ2-7; 7 bases line up with TRBD1. Germline V gene lookup returns CDR1 KGHSH and CDR2 LQKENI. Trimming took 3 bases from V and 3 from J; bases not matched to a gene: 2. This CDR3 has 13 residues.

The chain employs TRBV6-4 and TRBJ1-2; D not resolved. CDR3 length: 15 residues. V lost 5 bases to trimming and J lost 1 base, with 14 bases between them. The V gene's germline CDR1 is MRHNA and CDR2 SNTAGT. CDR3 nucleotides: TGTGCCAGCAGTTACGGGATCGGGGTTAACTATGGCTACACCTTC. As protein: CASSYGIGVNYGYTF.

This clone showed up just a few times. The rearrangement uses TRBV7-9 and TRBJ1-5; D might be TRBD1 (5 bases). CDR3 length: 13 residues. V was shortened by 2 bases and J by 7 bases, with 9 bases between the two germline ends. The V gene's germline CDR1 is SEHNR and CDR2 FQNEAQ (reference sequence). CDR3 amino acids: CASSLTGRQPQHF. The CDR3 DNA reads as TGTGCCAGCAGCTTAACAGGCCGGCAGCCCCAGCATTTT.

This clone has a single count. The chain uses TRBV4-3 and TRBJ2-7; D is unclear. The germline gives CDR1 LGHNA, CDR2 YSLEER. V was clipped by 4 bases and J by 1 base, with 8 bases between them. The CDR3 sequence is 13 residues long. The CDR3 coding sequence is TGCGCCAGCAGCCCCGGGCCATCCTACGAGCAGTACTTC. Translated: CASSPGPSYEQYF.

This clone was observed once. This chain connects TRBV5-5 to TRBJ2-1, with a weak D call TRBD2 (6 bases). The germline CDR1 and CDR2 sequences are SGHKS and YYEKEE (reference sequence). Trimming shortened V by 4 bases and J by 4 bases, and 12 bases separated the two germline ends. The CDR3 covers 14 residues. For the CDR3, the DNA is TGTGCCAGCAGCCTAAGGGACTTTTACAATGAGCAGTTCTTC. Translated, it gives CASSLRDFYNEQFF.

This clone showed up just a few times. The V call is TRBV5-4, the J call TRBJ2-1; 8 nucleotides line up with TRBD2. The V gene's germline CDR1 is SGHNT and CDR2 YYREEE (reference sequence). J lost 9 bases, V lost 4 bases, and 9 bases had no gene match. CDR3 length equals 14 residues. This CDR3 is CASSPIALAGEQFF. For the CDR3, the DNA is TGTGCCAGCAGCCCCATCGCGCTAGCGGGTGAGCAGTTCTTC.

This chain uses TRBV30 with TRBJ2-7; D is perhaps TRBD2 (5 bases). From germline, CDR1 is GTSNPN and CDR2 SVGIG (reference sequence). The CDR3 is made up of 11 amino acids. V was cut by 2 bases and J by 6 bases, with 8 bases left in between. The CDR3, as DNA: TGTGCCTGGAGTATGGCGGGCGAGCAGTACTTC. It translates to CAWSMAGEQYF. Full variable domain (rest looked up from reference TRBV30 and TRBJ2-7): SQTIHQWPATLVQPVGSPLSLECTVEGTSNPNLYWYRQAAGRGLQLLFYSVGIGQISSEVPQNLSASRPQDRQFILSSKKLLLSDSGFYLCAWSMAGEQYFGPGTRLTVT.

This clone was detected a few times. Here the CDR3 reads CASSSATGYHEQYF. CDR3 in DNA: TGTGCCAGCAGTTCAGCTACAGGGTACCACGAGCAGTACTTC. The rearrangement uses TRBV6-5 and TRBJ2-7; D may be TRBD1 (6 bases). The CDR3 has 14 residues. V gave up 4 bases and J gave up 5 bases, with 15 bases separating them. Looked up from germline, CDR1 is MNHEY and CDR2 is SVGAGI.

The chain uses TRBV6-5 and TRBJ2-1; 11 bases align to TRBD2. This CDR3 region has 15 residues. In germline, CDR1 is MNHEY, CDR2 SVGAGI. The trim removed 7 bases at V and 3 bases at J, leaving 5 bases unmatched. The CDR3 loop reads CASTLAGGDYNEQFF. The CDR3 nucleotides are TGTGCCAGCACCTTAGCGGGAGGGGACTACAATGAGCAGTTCTTC.

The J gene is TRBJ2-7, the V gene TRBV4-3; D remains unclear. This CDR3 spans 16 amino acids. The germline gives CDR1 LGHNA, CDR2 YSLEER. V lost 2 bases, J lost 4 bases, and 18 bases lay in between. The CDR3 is CASSQYGSQLLYEQYF. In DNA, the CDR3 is TGCGCCAGCAGCCAATATGGAAGCCAGCTACTGTACGAGCAGTACTTC.

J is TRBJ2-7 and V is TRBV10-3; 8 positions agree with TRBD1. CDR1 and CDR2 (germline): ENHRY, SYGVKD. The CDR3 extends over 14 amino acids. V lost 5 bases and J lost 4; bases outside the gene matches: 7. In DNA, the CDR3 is TGTGCCATCAGTCCCACGGACAGGGCGTACGAGCAGTACTTC. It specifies CAISPTDRAYEQYF.

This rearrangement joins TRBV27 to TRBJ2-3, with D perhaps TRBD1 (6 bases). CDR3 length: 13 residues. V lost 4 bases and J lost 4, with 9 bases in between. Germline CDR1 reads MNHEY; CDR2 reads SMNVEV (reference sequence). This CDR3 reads CASSSWGPDTQYF. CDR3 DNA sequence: TGTGCCAGCAGTTCGTGGGGGCCAGATACGCAGTATTTT.